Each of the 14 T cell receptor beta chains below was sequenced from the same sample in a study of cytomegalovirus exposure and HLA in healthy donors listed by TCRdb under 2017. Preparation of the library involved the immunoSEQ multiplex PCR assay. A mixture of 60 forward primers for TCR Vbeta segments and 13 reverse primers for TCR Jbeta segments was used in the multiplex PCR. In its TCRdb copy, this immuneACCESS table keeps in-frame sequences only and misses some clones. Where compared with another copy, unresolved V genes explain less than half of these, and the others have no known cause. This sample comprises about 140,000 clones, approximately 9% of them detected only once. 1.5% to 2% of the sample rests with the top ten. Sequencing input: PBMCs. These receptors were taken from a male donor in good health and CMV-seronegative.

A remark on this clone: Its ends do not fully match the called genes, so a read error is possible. Written as DNA, the CDR3 is TGCGCCGGCAGCCCGACACCAGCGGTACATAAGTCGGACGAGCAGTACTTC. It specifies CAGSPTPAVHKSDEQYF. The chain joins TRBV4-1 to TRBJ2-7, with D possibly being TRBD2 (5 bases). Germline CDR1 is MGHRA and CDR2 is YSYEKL. This CDR3 has 17 residues.

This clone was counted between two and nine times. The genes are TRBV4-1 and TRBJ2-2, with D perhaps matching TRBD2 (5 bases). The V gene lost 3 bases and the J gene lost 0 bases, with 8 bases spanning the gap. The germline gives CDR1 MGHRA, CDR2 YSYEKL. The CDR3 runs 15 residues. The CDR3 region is CASSQNGANTGELFF. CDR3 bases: TGCGCCAGCAGCCAGAACGGGGCGAACACCGGGGAGCTGTTTTTT.

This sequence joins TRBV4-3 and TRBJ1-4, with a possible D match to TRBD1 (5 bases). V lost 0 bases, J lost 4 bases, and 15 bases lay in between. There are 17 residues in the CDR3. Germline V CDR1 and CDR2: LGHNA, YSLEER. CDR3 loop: CASSQDSPTVHNEKLFF. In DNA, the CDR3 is TGCGCCAGCAGCCAAGACTCCCCGACAGTACATAATGAAAAACTGTTTTTT.

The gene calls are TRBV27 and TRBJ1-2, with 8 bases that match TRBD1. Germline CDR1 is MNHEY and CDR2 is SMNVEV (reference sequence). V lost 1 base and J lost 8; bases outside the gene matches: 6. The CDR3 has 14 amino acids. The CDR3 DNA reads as TGTGCCAGCAGTTTATGGGGGACAGGCGGCGGCTACACCTTC. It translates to CASSLWGTGGGYTF.

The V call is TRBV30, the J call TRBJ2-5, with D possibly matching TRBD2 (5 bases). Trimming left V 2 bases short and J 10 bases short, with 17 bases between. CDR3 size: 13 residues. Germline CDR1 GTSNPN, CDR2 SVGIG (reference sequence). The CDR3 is CAWSLTNVGNQYF. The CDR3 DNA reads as TGTGCCTGGAGTCTGACTAACGTCGGAAACCAGTACTTC.

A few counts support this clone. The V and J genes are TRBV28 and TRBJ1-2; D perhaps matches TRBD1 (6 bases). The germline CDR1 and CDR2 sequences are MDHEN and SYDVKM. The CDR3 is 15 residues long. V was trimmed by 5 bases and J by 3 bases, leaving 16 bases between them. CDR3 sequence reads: CASSPGGRWDYGYTF. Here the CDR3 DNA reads TGTGCCAGCAGTCCTGGGGGCAGGTGGGACTATGGCTACACCTTC.

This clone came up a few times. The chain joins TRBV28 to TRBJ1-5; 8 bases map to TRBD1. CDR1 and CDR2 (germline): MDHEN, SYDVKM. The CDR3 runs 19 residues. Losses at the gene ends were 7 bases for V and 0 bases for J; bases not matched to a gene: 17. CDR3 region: CASTPWETGGSDSNQPQHF. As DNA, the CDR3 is TGTGCCAGCACCCCTTGGGAAACAGGGGGTTCGGATAGCAATCAGCCCCAGCATTTT.

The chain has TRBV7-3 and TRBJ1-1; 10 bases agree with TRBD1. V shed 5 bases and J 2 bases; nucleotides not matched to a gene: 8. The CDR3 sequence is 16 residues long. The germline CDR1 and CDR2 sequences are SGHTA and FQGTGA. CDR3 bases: TGTGCCAGCAGCCATGGTGACAGGGGGCGAAACACTGAAGCTTTCTTT. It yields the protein CASSHGDRGRNTEAFF.

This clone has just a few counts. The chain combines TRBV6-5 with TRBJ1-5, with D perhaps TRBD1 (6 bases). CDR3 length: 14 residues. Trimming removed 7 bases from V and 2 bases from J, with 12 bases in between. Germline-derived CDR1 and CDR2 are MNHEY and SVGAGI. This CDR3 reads CASKTGSGNQPQHF. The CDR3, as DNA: TGTGCCAGCAAAACAGGGTCGGGCAATCAGCCCCAGCATTTT.

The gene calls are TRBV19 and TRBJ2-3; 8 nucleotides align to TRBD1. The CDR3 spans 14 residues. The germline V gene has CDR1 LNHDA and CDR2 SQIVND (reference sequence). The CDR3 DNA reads TGTGTACACCCCCCGACAGGGGAGTTAGATACGCAGTATTTT. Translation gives CVHPPTGELDTQYF.

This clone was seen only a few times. The CDR3 bases are TGTGCCAGCAGCCTACTAGCGGAGGGAGCCTACGAGCAGTACTTC. Its protein is CASSLLAEGAYEQYF. The rearrangement joins TRBV5-4 to TRBJ2-7; 8 positions match TRBD2. Trimming at V came to 4 bases and at J to 2 bases, leaving 8 bases not matched to a gene. Germline V lookup: CDR1 SGHNT, CDR2 YYREEE (reference sequence). The CDR3 is 15 residues long.

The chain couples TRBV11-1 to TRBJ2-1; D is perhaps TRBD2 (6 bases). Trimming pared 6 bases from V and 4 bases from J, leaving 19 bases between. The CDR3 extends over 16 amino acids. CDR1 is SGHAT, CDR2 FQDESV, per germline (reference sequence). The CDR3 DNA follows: TGTGCCAGCAGTTCAGAAACGACTAGTGGATACAATGAGCAGTTCTTC. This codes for CASSSETTSGYNEQFF.

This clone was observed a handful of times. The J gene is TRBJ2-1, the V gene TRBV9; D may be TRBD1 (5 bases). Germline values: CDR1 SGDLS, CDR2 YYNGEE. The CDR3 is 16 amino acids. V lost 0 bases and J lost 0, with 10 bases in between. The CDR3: CASSVERGSSYNEQFF. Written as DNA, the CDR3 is TGTGCCAGCAGCGTAGAAAGGGGTAGCTCCTACAATGAGCAGTTCTTC.

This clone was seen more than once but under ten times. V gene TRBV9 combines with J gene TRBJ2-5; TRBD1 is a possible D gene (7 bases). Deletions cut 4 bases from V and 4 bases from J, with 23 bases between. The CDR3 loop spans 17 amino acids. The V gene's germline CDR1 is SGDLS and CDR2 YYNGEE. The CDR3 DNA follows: TGTGCCAGCAGCAAAGCCGACAGGGCTCGGGGGTTAGAGACCCAGTACTTC. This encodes CASSKADRARGLETQYF.